This note documents a single TCR beta chain sequence. No antigen is known for it. Clones were sequenced by immunoSEQ multiplex PCR, and TCRdb holds only the in-frame ones, with some missing. The top ten hold about 8.6% of the sample, which has 110,000 or so clones, around 89% seen once. Germline V lookup: CDR1 SGHVS, CDR2 FQNEAQ. The CDR3 runs to 16 residues. Losses at the gene ends were 5 bases for V and 9 bases for J; bases not matched to a gene: 15. This specimen comes from a study of identifying expanded T cells in peripheral blood. Study-wide findings and caveats: Variance in clone template counts between roughly two-week samples significantly increased with total template count across all healthy donors. Around 1.2 clones differed between technical replicates, versus approximately 17 and 20 over time.

The rearrangement joins TRBV7-8 to TRBJ2-4, with TRBD1 matching over 8 bases. The sample consisted of blood. This clonotype was sampled from a person between 18 and 70 years old in good health. CDR3 in DNA: TGTGCCAGCAGCGCCCGGGACAGGCCGGGGTTCGTCATTCAGTACTTC. Residues: CASSARDRPGFVIQYF.